A single sample gave rise to the 20 T cell receptor beta chains below, sequenced in a study of cytomegalovirus exposure and HLA in healthy donors. Primers: 60 Vbeta forward and 13 Jbeta reverse. Produced via immunoSEQ multiplex PCR; TCRdb's table is partial and in-frame only. The profile shows under 130,000 clones, 75% to 85% of them singletons. Sequencing was performed on PBMCs. These TCRs come from a man aged 25 to 40 in good health and CMV-seronegative.

The chain is built from TRBV11-2 and TRBJ1-1; D call uncertain. The CDR3 is made up of 14 amino acids. The germline V gene has CDR1 SGHAT and CDR2 FQNNGV. The germline V and J ends were trimmed by 3 bases and 0 bases, with 8 bases remaining between them. For the CDR3, the DNA is TGTGCCAGCAGCTTGCAGTTGGTGAACACTGAAGCTTTCTTT. Translating it yields CASSLQLVNTEAFF. Drawing the rest from reference TRBV11-2 and TRBJ1-1, the complete variable domain is EAGVAQSPRYKIIEKRQSVAFWCNPISGHATLYWYQQILGQGPKLLIQFQNNGVVDDSQLPKDRFSAERLKGVDSTLKIQPAKLEDSAVYLCASSLQLVNTEAFFGQGTRLTVV.

V usage is TRBV29-1 and J usage is TRBJ1-1; D remains unclear. The germline V and J ends were trimmed by 7 bases and 2 bases, with 11 bases remaining between them. In germline, CDR1 is SQVTM, CDR2 ANQGSEA. This CDR3 has 12 residues. CDR3 amino acids: CSARGVNTEAFF. The CDR3 DNA reads TGCAGCGCCCGCGGGGTAAACACTGAAGCTTTCTTT.

The chain combines TRBV5-1 with TRBJ2-2; TRBD1 matches at 7 bases. This CDR3 comprises 16 residues. V shed 0 bases, J shed 0 bases, and the junction held 2 bases outside the gene matches. Germline V CDR1 and CDR2: SGHRS, YFSETQ. CDR3 DNA sequence: TGCGCCAGCAGCTTGGTAGGGACAGCGAACACCGGGGAGCTGTTTTTT. Residues: CASSLVGTANTGELFF.

The genes are TRBV6-6 and TRBJ2-7; 9 bases map to TRBD1. CDR3 length: 13 residues. The trim removed 8 bases at V and 6 bases at J, leaving 8 bases unmatched. CDR1 is MNHNY, CDR2 SVGAGI, per germline (reference sequence). The CDR3 spells CASGGTGMTEQYF. The CDR3 DNA follows: TGTGCCAGCGGGGGGACAGGGATGACCGAGCAGTACTTC.

This clone was detected a few times. The J gene is TRBJ1-5, the V gene TRBV6-5, with TRBD1 matching over 9 bases. The ends lost 10 bases at V and 6 bases at J; junction bases unmatched: 7. The CDR3 spans 13 residues. Germline V gene lookup returns CDR1 MNHEY and CDR2 SVGAGI. The chain's CDR3 is CATRQGVFQPQHF. Written as DNA, the CDR3 is TGTGCCACCCGACAGGGGGTTTTTCAGCCCCAGCATTTT.

CDR3 sequence: CASGFGQDGSPLHF. CDR3 coding DNA: TGTGCTAGTGGTTTTGGACAAGATGGTTCACCCCTCCACTTT. The chain couples TRBV12-5 to TRBJ1-6, with TRBD1 as a possible D gene (5 bases). The CDR3 covers 14 residues. CDR1 is LGHNT, CDR2 FRNRAP, per germline. Trimming removed 3 bases from V and 9 bases from J, with 12 bases in between.

The chain joins TRBV4-1 to TRBJ2-7; 8 bases are a match to TRBD1. The V gene end was trimmed by 4 bases and the J gene end by 6 bases; junction bases not matched to a gene: 11. CDR1 is MGHRA, CDR2 YSYEKL, per germline. This CDR3 has 15 amino acids. This CDR3 is CASSLRQGIDSEQYF. The CDR3, as DNA: TGCGCCAGCAGCCTACGACAGGGGATAGACTCCGAGCAGTACTTC.

This clone turned up a few times. J is TRBJ2-3 and V is TRBV7-2; D is undetermined. V lost 5 bases, J lost 4 bases, and 16 bases lay in between. The CDR3 runs 15 residues. Germline CDR1 reads SGHTA; CDR2 reads FQGNSA. Here the CDR3 DNA reads TGTGCCAGCAGCCTTCCCCTGTGGAGCGCAGATACGCAGTATTTT. Translation: CASSLPLWSADTQYF.

This clone was counted a single time. The rearrangement uses TRBV7-2 and TRBJ2-7; 9 nucleotides agree with TRBD2. Looked up from germline, CDR1 is SGHTA and CDR2 is FQGNSA. The CDR3 totals 15 residues. The junction had 8 bases not matched to a gene; V was cut back by 4 bases and J by 4 bases. The DNA of the CDR3 is TGTGCCAGCAGCTCCCTTAGCGGGAGCCAGTACGAGCAGTACTTC. It translates to CASSSLSGSQYEQYF. Complete variable domain (other parts from reference TRBV7-2 and TRBJ2-7): GAGVSQSPSNKVTEKGKDVELRCDPISGHTALYWYRQSLGQGLEFLIYFQGNSAPDKSGLPSDRFSAERTGGSVSTLTIQRTQQEDSAVYLCASSSLSGSQYEQYFGPGTRLTVT.

CDR3 amino acids: CASSLVGGGGDTQYF. The CDR3 DNA is TGTGCCAGCAGCTTAGTGGGCGGGGGGGGAGATACGCAGTATTTT. This chain uses TRBV7-6 with TRBJ2-3; 9 nucleotides agree with TRBD2. The CDR3 spans 15 residues. V shed 1 base, J shed 5 bases, and the junction held 4 bases outside the gene matches. From germline, CDR1 is SGHVS and CDR2 FNYEAQ. The complete variable domain, with remaining parts taken from reference TRBV7-6 and TRBJ2-3, reads GAGVSQSPRYKVTKRGQDVALRCDPISGHVSLYWYRQALGQGPEFLTYFNYEAQQDKSGLPNDRFSAERPEGSISTLTIQRTEQRDSAMYRCASSLVGGGGDTQYFGPGTRLTVL.

This clone was found a few times. V and J are TRBV5-1 and TRBJ2-1, with 8 bases identical to TRBD1. V was pared by 1 base and J by 6 bases, with 6 bases of the junction left unmatched. The CDR3 totals 15 residues. Germline CDR1 is SGHRS and CDR2 is YFSETQ. The CDR3 DNA is TGCGCCAGCAGCTTGAGGGCCGGGACAGGCAATGAGCAGTTCTTC. It specifies CASSLRAGTGNEQFF.

The gene calls are TRBV27 and TRBJ2-5; TRBD1 matches 10 bases. Unmatched junction bases numbered 8, after V lost 5 bases and J lost 5 bases. The germline V gene has CDR1 MNHEY and CDR2 SMNVEV (reference sequence). The CDR3 has 15 residues. The CDR3 DNA sequence: TGTGCCAGCAGTCCGTGGACAGGGGGAACCGAGACCCAGTACTTC. It yields the protein CASSPWTGGTETQYF.

The J gene is TRBJ2-6, the V gene TRBV4-3; 7 nucleotides align to TRBD1. J gave up 0 bases and V 0 bases, and 8 bases lay outside the gene matches. The CDR3 contains 19 residues. From germline, CDR1 is LGHNA and CDR2 YSLEER. CDR3 sequence: CASSQEGGQLFSGANVLTF. For the CDR3, the DNA is TGCGCCAGCAGCCAAGAAGGGGGACAGCTCTTCTCTGGGGCCAACGTCCTGACTTTC.

The chain uses TRBV30 and TRBJ1-3; a weak D match, TRBD1 (5 bases). Trimming took off 5 bases at V and 0 bases at J, with 11 bases between the two ends. This CDR3 comprises 14 residues. Germline V lookup: CDR1 GTSNPN, CDR2 SVGIG (reference sequence). This chain's CDR3 is CAWVGHSSGNTIYF. In nucleotides, the CDR3 is TGTGCCTGGGTCGGACACAGCTCTGGAAACACCATATATTTT.

This clone was detected only a few times. The gene calls are TRBV5-1 and TRBJ1-1, with 8 bases lining up with TRBD1. The germline V gene encodes CDR1 SGHRS and CDR2 YFSETQ. The CDR3 has 15 residues. Trimming removed 0 bases from V and 8 bases from J; junction bases left unmatched: 9. The DNA of the CDR3 is TGCGCCAGCAGCTTGGAGAGGACAGGGAAGTCGGAAGCTTTCTTT. It specifies CASSLERTGKSEAFF.

The chain uses TRBV5-1 and TRBJ1-3; 8 bases match TRBD1. Germline V gene data show CDR1 as SGHRS and CDR2 as YFSETQ. This CDR3 spans 15 amino acids. J gave up 3 bases and V 4 bases, and 6 bases lay outside the gene matches. CDR3 in amino acids: CASSPTGDLGNTIYF. CDR3 nucleotides: TGCGCCAGCAGCCCGACAGGGGATCTTGGAAACACCATATATTTT. Full variable domain (rest looked up from reference TRBV5-1 and TRBJ1-3): KAGVTQTPRYLIKTRGQQVTLSCSPISGHRSVSWYQQTPGQGLQFLFEYFSETQRNKGNFPGRFSGRQFSNSRSEMNVSTLELGDSALYLCASSPTGDLGNTIYFGEGSWLTVV.

This rearrangement joins TRBV29-1 to TRBJ2-2; D uncertain. V was cut by 3 bases and J by 1 base, with 9 bases left in between. There are 14 residues in the CDR3. Looked up from germline, CDR1 is SQVTM and CDR2 is ANQGSEA. The CDR3 nucleotides read TGCAGCGTTGATAACGGGTTGAACACCGGGGAGCTGTTTTTT. This encodes CSVDNGLNTGELFF.

This clone was observed a handful of times. The CDR3 bases are TGCGCCAGCAGCCACTGGACTTCCAACTCTGGAAACACCATATATTTT. Protein sequence: CASSHWTSNSGNTIYF. The V gene is TRBV4-3, the J gene TRBJ1-3; D is uncertain. This CDR3 spans 16 amino acids. Trimming pared 3 bases from V and 0 bases from J, leaving 12 bases between. Germline CDR1 and CDR2: LGHNA and YSLEER.

V and J are TRBV7-2 and TRBJ2-1; 7 bases are a match to TRBD2. Trimming took 0 bases from V and 4 from J; bases not matched to a gene: 6. The length of the CDR3 is 16 residues. Per germline, CDR1 SGHTA and CDR2 FQGNSA. The DNA for the CDR3 is TGTGCCAGCAGCTTAGCCCTAGCGGCACCATACAATGAGCAGTTCTTC. Translated, it gives CASSLALAAPYNEQFF.

The chain combines TRBV6-5 with TRBJ2-7; D remains ambiguous. Between the trimmed V and J ends, which lost 7 bases and 0 bases, there was a span of 13 bases. This CDR3 comprises 14 residues. Germline lookup yields CDR1 MNHEY and CDR2 SVGAGI. The CDR3 protein is CASKNQANSYEQYF. CDR3 coding DNA: TGTGCCAGCAAAAACCAAGCTAACTCCTACGAGCAGTACTTC.